This TCR beta chain was sequenced for a study of cytomegalovirus exposure and HLA in healthy donors (dated by TCRdb to the late 2010s). General notes on the study: According to an earlier analysis of 587 of the donors, about 170 million T cells yielded 95 million to 140 million unique TCR beta sequences and around 280 Gb of sequence data. Donor age, sex, ethnicity and CMV serostatus were compiled together with the repertoire data. Besides the first cohort of 550 to 750 subjects, a separate validation cohort made up of over 95 different subjects was used. A later analysis re-analyzed previously published TCR beta repertoires from 660 or so donors and added high-resolution HLA genotyping to study TCR occurrence patterns. Using immunosequencing, the study profiled T cell repertoires from 666 subjects and related those repertoires to cytomegalovirus serostatus. HLA typing included class I and class II loci at four-digit resolution. In an earlier analysis of more than 550 of the donors, high-throughput TCR beta sequencing was used to judge whether each TCR beta V gene segment behaved as functional or pseudogenic. Among about 400 genotyped donors of the cohort, an average of around 250,000 unique TCR beta nucleotide sequences was sequenced per donor, of which about 19% were non-productive. The study aimed to test whether signatures of past pathogen exposure could be identified by cataloging public T cell receptors. Rather than drawing on any new phenotypic data, the later analysis identified candidate immune exposures from TCR beta sequences and the way those sequences occurred across donors. Every discovery cohort repertoire had been produced on one sequencing platform. A later genetic analysis took genome-wide SNP genotypes for about three fifths of the 666 donors and used that subset as a discovery cohort. To predict cytomegalovirus infection status, the study brought together high-throughput TCR immunosequencing, statistical association of individual TCRs with disease status, and machine learning. An early release covering roughly 600 HLA-typed donors comprised about 300 gigabases of sequencing data and around 80 million unique TCR sequences. About five DR-DQ haplotypes were treated as single units for association and clustering because of strong linkage in the cohort. Typing coverage varied by locus: about 620-630 donors for A, B, C, DRB1 and DQB1; roughly 510 for DQA1; around 570 for DPA1; more than 450 for DPB1. Among the approximately 400 genotyped donors, approximately 81% belonged to the genetic ancestry cluster associated with self-reported Caucasian donors. General findings and caveats noted by the study authors: The study listed 164 TCR beta chains as associated with cytomegalovirus. Some IMGT-functional V segments, including TRBV6-2 and TRBV6-3, could not be told apart with the 87-base-pair reads, so those segments were excluded. The earlier analysis of approximately 560 of the donors excluded roughly 16 rarely observed V segments, including chromosome 9 orphons, because counts were too low. HLA typing was unavailable for some donors at each locus, so association tests used only the typed subset. A later analysis found that HLA-associated TCR beta chains were more clonally expanded and had lower generation probabilities than equally common non-associated chains. While some public TCRs were present in many individuals, most TCR sequences turned up only very rarely across donors. The classifier was reported to diagnose cytomegalovirus status with high specificity and sensitivity in both the original and validation cohorts. The only immune exposure information available for the cohort was CMV serostatus. According to the authors, the approach could potentially be generalized to other disease states and immunological phenotypes. A further reported finding was that TCR beta sequences accurately predicted the HLA-A and HLA-B alleles for most subjects in the first cohort. The cohort was sequenced for TCR beta chains only, and without alpha or paired-chain data the features that could be detected were limited. Correlated functional status among segregating V segments might reflect linkage disequilibrium, but an unknown experimental factor could not be ruled out. Compared with the 666-donor mean, donors in an Asian-associated ancestry cluster had fewer N-insertions in productive TCRs, according to a later genetic analysis. Assigning TCR associations to individual alleles was difficult when HLA alleles, especially DR and DQ, strongly co-occurred. V-gene and J-gene trimming of TCR beta chains was associated with a missense DCLRE1C variant in a later genetic analysis, and the association was replicated in an independent cohort. An earlier analysis of approximately 500 of the donors showed that most TCR beta V segments appeared in productive rearrangements either about 87% or about 30% of the time, which broadly matched IMGT annotations. A cluster of highly shared sequence variants was judged likely to represent a technical artifact of the sequencing pipeline. In vitro tests confirmed that a few of the cytomegalovirus-associated TCR beta chains recognize cytomegalovirus antigens. Specific HLA alleles were associated with about 17,000 TCR beta sequences at a false discovery rate of 0.05 in a later analysis. A later analysis reported that several top co-occurrence clusters appeared linked to parvovirus B19, influenza, CMV and Epstein-Barr virus. Sequencing depth was assumed to be roughly uniform across donors in the presence/absence analyses, though that assumption may not hold. According to a later analysis, most CMV-associated TCR beta chains appeared to be HLA-restricted, and the HLA associations seemed to be driven largely by CMV exposure. A later analysis found that TCR association rates varied across HLA loci, with DRB1 alleles showing the most associated TCRs and HLA-C alleles the fewest.

The CDR3, cysteine through phenylalanine, is 15 amino acids long. CDR3 DNA is the only sequence kept; it has 45 bases, read in frame from the first base. Based on the germline V gene, the CDR1 and CDR2 sequences are SNHLY and FYNNEI. V is trimmed back by 8 bases and J by 7 bases, and the junction contains 10 bases that no gene match accounts for. Libraries came from the immunoSEQ multiplex PCR assay. A mixture of 60 forward primers for TCR Vbeta segments and 13 reverse primers for TCR Jbeta segments was used in the multiplex PCR. The CDR3 region of rearranged TCR beta genes was amplified from genomic DNA with a multiplex PCR assay. Amplified TCR beta libraries were sequenced as 87-base-pair reads on the Illumina HiSeq System. In the original analysis: Across the roughly 640 repertoires, a later analysis counted tens of millions of unique TCR beta chains, approximately 12 million of which were shared by at least two donors. Raw reads were error-corrected and collapsed into unique sequences by a nearest-neighbor algorithm in which closely related sequences were merged to remove PCR and sequencing errors. V, D and J gene segments were assigned by aligning CDR3 sequences to IMGT reference sequences. Each retained sequence needed at least a six-nucleotide match to both a V gene segment and a J gene segment. A rearrangement counted as productive if the CDR3 had no stop codons and remained in frame with V and J, and every other rearrangement counted as non-productive. CDR3 was defined by IMGT convention, running from the second conserved V-encoded cysteine to the conserved J-encoded phenylalanine. The earlier analysis of 500 to 750 of the donors excluded any sequence lacking an unambiguous match to a single V gene segment. In an earlier analysis of 587 of the donors, V segments were called functional above 56.7% productive rearrangements and were called segregating when the between-donor standard deviation exceeded 5%. A statistical classification framework was developed to diagnose cytomegalovirus status using the catalog of TCR beta chain sequences. In a later analysis, V and J genes were assigned by comparing TCR nucleotide sequences against IMGT/GENE-DB human TR gene sequences. A later analysis assigned CDR3 sequences and most-parsimonious VDJ recombination scenarios with the TCRdist pipeline. In a later analysis, each TCR beta chain was defined by its CDR3 amino acid sequence together with its V-gene family, and reads without a unique V-gene family were excluded. A later analysis removed roughly 590 highly shared, low-generation-probability nucleotide sequences to deal with suspected cross-contamination and a sequencing artifact. In a later analysis, a clonal expansion index for each public chain was calculated from normalized within-repertoire ranks of inferred template counts. In a later analysis, generation probabilities were computed with a VDJ recombination model fitted to out-of-frame rearrangements, and the resulting probabilities were checked against IGoR. A later analysis scored TCR-TCR, TCR-HLA and TCR-CMV co-occurrence with hypergeometric tests, applying a repertoire-size bias correction to TCR pairs. To estimate false discovery rates, a later analysis permuted the HLA or CMV assignments 20 times. In a later analysis, co-occurring TCRs were grouped using DBSCAN, with TCRdist sequence similarity added in when clustering inside HLA-allele-positive subsets. Repertoires with fewer than 30,000 or more than 120,000 public chains, plus five repertoires with anomalous nucleotide sharing, were excluded from co-occurrence clustering. TCRdb obtained this table from immuneACCESS and retained in-frame rearrangements with V and J assigned. These tables miss some clones; where compared with another copy, unresolved V genes account for less than half of the shortfall, and the remainder is unexplained. V and J calls plus clone size are reproduced from that table; the DNA served to infer D and trimming. This sample holds some 90,000 clones; roughly 73% were observed only once. The top ten clones comprise 4% to 5.5% of the sample.

Points on this clone: Its antigen remains unidentified. Base qualities were left out, and no much larger clone turns up one base away.

In total, roughly 710 healthy bone marrow donors made up the cohort. At the time of sampling, all cohort members were nominally healthy, though unrecorded immune exposures were likely present. The donor was CMV seropositive and belonged to the group of 250 to 300 seropositive cohort members. A peripheral blood sample was collected from each donor, and TCR beta sequencing was performed on peripheral blood mononuclear cells. Genomic DNA was extracted from the blood cell samples with the Qiagen DNeasy Blood Extraction Kit. The chain joins TRBV2 to TRBJ1-4; 10 of the junction bases match TRBD1. The clonotype comes from a male donor in good health and CMV-seropositive. The material sequenced was PBMCs. Read as DNA, the sequence is TGTGCCAGCTCGACGCTGGGACAGGGGTTTGAAAAACTGTTTTTT. Its protein product is CASSTLGQGFEKLFF.